This T cell receptor beta chain stems from a study of CD8 T cells in Susac syndrome. Per the germline V gene, CDR1 is LGHNA and CDR2 is YSLEER. Trimming took off 8 bases at V and 5 bases at J, with 21 bases between the two ends. The CDR3 spans 15 residues. Random hexamers were used to reverse transcribe an amount of roughly 0.45 to 1 ug RNA. The method of amplification for TCR beta CDR3 was immunoSEQ multiplex PCR, covering 54 Vbeta and 13 Jbeta. TCRdb re-called the immunoSEQ multiplex PCR reads with MiXCR, one entry per CDR3 protein. This sample yields 200,000 to 250,000 distinct CDR3 sequences, of which less than 95% are seen a single time; about 0.14% belongs to the top ten. From blood CD8+ and CD4+ T cells, TCR beta sequences were generated. FACS was used to enrich TEMRA cells, whereas the CD8+ and CD4+ T cells were obtained by negative isolation.

This receptor was identified in a human donor with Susac syndrome. The rearrangement links TRBV4-3 to TRBJ2-5, with D perhaps being TRBD1 or TRBD2 (5 bases each). The sequencing input was CD4+ T cells from PBMCs. The CDR3 region is CASGPTGTGAETQYF. The CDR3 DNA sequence: TGCGCCAGCGGACCAACCGGGACCGGGGCCGAGACCCAGTACTTC.